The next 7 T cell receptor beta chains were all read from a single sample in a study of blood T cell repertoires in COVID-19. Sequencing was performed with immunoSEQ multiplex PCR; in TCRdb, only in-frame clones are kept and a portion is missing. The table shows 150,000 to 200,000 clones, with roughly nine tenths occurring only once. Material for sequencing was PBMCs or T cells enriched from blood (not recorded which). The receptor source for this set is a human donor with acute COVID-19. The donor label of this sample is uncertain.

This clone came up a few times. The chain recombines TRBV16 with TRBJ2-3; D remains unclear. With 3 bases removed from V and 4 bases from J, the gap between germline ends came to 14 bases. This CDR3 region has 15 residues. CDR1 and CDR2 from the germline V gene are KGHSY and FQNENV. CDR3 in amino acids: CASSQIQRRADTQYF. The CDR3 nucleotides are TGTGCCAGCAGCCAGATCCAGCGACGGGCAGATACGCAGTATTTT.

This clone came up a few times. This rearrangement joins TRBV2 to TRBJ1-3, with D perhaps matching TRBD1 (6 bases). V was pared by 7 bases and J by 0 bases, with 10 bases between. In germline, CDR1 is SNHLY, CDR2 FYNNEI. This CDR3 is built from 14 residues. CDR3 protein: CASNRQVSGNTIYF. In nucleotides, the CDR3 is TGTGCCAGCAACAGACAGGTCTCTGGAAACACCATATATTTT.

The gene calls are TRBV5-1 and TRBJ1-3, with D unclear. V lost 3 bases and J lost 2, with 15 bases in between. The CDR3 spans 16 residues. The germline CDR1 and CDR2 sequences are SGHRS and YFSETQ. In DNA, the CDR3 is TGCGCCAGCAGCTCTACACCACCGGGAACTGGAAACACCATATATTTT. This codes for CASSSTPPGTGNTIYF.

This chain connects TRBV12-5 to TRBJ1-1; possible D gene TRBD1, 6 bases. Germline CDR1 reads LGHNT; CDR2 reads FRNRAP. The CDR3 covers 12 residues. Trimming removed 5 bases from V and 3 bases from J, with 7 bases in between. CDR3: CASGQGYTEAFF. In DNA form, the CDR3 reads TGTGCTAGTGGTCAGGGGTACACTGAAGCTTTCTTT.

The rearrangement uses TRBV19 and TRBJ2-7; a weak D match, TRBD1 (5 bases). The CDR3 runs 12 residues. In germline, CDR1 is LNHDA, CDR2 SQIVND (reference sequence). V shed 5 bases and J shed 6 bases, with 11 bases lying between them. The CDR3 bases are TGTGCCAGTAGTGAGCAGGGAACCGAGCAGTACTTC. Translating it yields CASSEQGTEQYF.

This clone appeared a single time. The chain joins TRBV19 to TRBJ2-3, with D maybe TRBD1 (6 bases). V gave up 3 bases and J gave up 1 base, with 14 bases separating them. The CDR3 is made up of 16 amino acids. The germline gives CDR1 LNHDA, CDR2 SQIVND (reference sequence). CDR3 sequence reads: CASSMGVGAGTDTQYF. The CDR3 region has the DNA TGTGCCAGTAGTATGGGAGTGGGGGCCGGCACAGATACGCAGTATTTT.

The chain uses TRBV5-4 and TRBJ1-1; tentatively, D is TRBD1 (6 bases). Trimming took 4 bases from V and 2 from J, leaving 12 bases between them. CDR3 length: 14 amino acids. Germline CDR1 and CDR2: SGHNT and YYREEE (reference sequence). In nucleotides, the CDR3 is TGTGCCAGCAGCGGGTGGGGGCAAAACACTGAAGCTTTCTTT. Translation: CASSGWGQNTEAFF.